This entry concerns a single T cell receptor beta chain. This entry comes from a study of shared clonotypes between healthy human individuals. Naivety among CD8 cells was defined by CD45RO negativity and positive CCR7 selection, thereby excluding terminally differentiated effector memory CD45RA+ cells. CDR1 and CDR2 (germline): KGHSH, LQKENI. CDR3 size: 16 residues. V lost 0 bases and J lost 4; bases outside the gene matches: 3. Authors' processing steps: In the immunoSEQ data, sequences were junction-only and lacked quality scores, so filtering differed. Profiling relied on immunoSEQ multiplex PCR, and the TCRdb table lists in-frame clones only, not all of them. The V and J calls and clone size are taken from that table; D and trimming were inferred from the DNA. The sample contains around 2,000,000 clones, about 95% of which appear only once.

The sample comprised naive CD8+ T cells sorted from blood. This receptor was identified in a young man in good health. The chain couples TRBV18 to TRBJ1-5, with TRBD1 matching over 10 bases. CDR3 region: CASSPPRGQGNQPQHF. In DNA, the CDR3 is TGTGCCAGCTCACCACCCCGGGGACAGGGGAATCAGCCCCAGCATTTT. Filled out from reference TRBV18 and TRBJ1-5, the complete variable domain reads NAGVMQNPRHLVRRRGQEARLRCSPMKGHSHVYWYRQLPEEGLKFMVYLQKENIIDESGMPKERFSAEFPKEGPSILRIQQVVRGDSAAYFCASSPPRGQGNQPQHFGDGTRLSIL.